The clone carrying this TCR beta chain was counted ten times or more. As yet, its antigen is unknown. The data were taken from a study of T cell repertoires in cytomegalovirus infection. Background on the study: Indications of both CMV infection and matching HLA type were provided by public TCR beta signatures. Findings and limits, study-wide: Dominating the ex vivo response were HLA-C-restricted CMV-specific TCR beta clonotypes. Public TCR beta family frequency separated CMV-and-HLA carriers, including in an independent cohort.

This CDR3 region has 12 residues. V was trimmed by 9 bases and J by 2 bases, leaving 8 bases between them. TCRdb re-analysed the reads in MiXCR, keeping a single row per CDR3 protein. This sample has nearly 650,000 distinct CDR3 sequences, with approximately 25% found just once. The sample was CD8+ T cells from PBMCs. The chain joins TRBV12-3 or TRBV12-4 to TRBJ2-1, with no clear D. This receptor was identified in a human donor in good health (CMV status not recorded). Some clones in this sample may be carry-over from other donors' samples. The CDR3 loop reads CASSDPYNEQFF. The CDR3 DNA follows: TGTGCCAGTTCTGATCCCTACAATGAGCAGTTCTTC.